Listed below are T cell receptor beta chains from one sample, sequenced in a study of blood T cell repertoires in COVID-19. Assay used: immunoSEQ multiplex PCR; TCRdb lists only in-frame clones, some missing. The sample holds roughly 99,000 clones, 81% seen once. The sequenced sample consisted of peripheral blood. The receptors were sampled from a woman at least 80 years old with acute or convalescent COVID-19. Each CDR3 is given with its conserved first and last residue. D genes are given only for firm matches. Clone size is stated in some rows and not others, as once, few, many or a class when expanded.

v_gene	j_gene	d_gene	abundance	CDR3aa	CDR3nt
TRBV2	TRBJ2-5	NA	once	CASSATGGQTLQETQYF	TGTGCCAGCAGTGCTACGGGGGGCCAAACGCTCCAAGAGACCCAGTACTTC
TRBV28	TRBJ1-6	NA	NA	CASTGGRRESPLHF	TGTGCCAGCACCGGCGGGAGGCGCGAATCACCCCTCCACTTT
TRBV15	TRBJ1-5	NA	NA	CATRGLYSNQPQHF	TGTGCCACCCGGGGACTTTATAGCAATCAGCCCCAGCATTTT
TRBV6-5	TRBJ1-4	NA	NA	CASSYTGGTNEKLFF	TGTGCCAGCAGTTATACCGGTGGAACTAATGAAAAACTGTTTTTT
TRBV19	TRBJ2-5	TRBD2	NA	CASSKSSGQETQYF	TGTGCCAGTAGTAAATCTAGCGGCCAAGAGACCCAGTACTTC
TRBV5-5	TRBJ1-5	TRBD1	NA	CASSPGTGGLQPQHF	TGTGCCAGCAGCCCCGGGACAGGGGGTCTTCAGCCCCAGCATTTT
TRBV27	TRBJ1-4	NA	NA	CASRTGGTNEKLFF	TGTGCCAGCAGGACGGGGGGGACTAATGAAAAACTGTTTTTT
TRBV5-6	TRBJ1-1	NA	few	CASSLFQGAVNTEAFF	TGTGCCAGCAGCTTATTCCAGGGTGCTGTGAACACTGAAGCTTTCTTT
TRBV27	TRBJ1-3	TRBD1	NA	CASSLRGPQGASGNTIYF	TGTGCCAGCAGTTTAAGGGGGCCTCAGGGGGCGTCTGGAAACACCATATATTTT
TRBV18	TRBJ2-2	NA	NA	CASSPRLGVTRDTGELFF	TGTGCCAGCTCACCACGTCTAGGGGTTACTCGGGACACCGGGGAGCTGTTTTTT
TRBV29-1	TRBJ1-1	NA	NA	CSARLREDTEAFF	TGCAGCGCCCGCCTACGGGAGGACACTGAAGCTTTCTTT
TRBV7-2	TRBJ1-4	TRBD1	NA	CASSQDRGHQKLFF	TGTGCCAGCAGCCAAGACAGGGGGCATCAAAAACTGTTTTTT
TRBV5-1	TRBJ2-7	NA	few	CASSLEEGPYEQYF	TGCGCCAGCAGCTTGGAGGAGGGACCCTACGAGCAGTACTTC
TRBV18	TRBJ2-2	NA	NA	CASSDAPRSDGELFF	TGTGCCAGCTCAGATGCGCCCAGGTCCGACGGGGAGCTGTTTTTT
TRBV18	TRBJ1-1	TRBD1	NA	CASSQQISRGRTEAFF	TGTGCCAGCTCCCAACAGATCAGCAGGGGGAGGACTGAAGCTTTCTTT
TRBV5-4	TRBJ2-1	NA	NA	CASSLDATVTYNEQFF	TGTGCCAGCAGCTTGGATGCGACAGTTACCTACAATGAGCAGTTCTTC
TRBV7-2	TRBJ1-4	TRBD1	NA	CASSRDRAEKLFF	TGTGCCAGCAGCAGGGACAGGGCTGAAAAACTGTTTTTT
TRBV3-1/TRBV3-2	TRBJ1-2	TRBD1	NA	CASSPRQGNYGYTF	TGTGCCAGCAGCCCTAGACAGGGGAACTATGGCTACACCTTC
TRBV6-1	TRBJ1-5	NA	once	CASSESQPQHF	TGTGCCAGCAGTGAGAGTCAGCCCCAGCATTTT
TRBV13	TRBJ1-2	TRBD1	few	CASSSTRQGGGLGYTF	TGTGCCAGCAGCTCTACAAGACAAGGAGGGGGCTTGGGCTACACCTTC
TRBV15	TRBJ1-1	NA	NA	CATSRVRVSEAFF	TGTGCCACCAGCAGAGTTCGGGTTTCCGAAGCTTTCTTT
TRBV15	TRBJ1-4	TRBD1	once	CATSRGQGRAPLLNEKLFF	TGTGCCACCAGCAGGGGACAGGGCCGGGCCCCACTACTAAATGAAAAACTGTTTTTT
TRBV5-8	TRBJ2-2	NA	NA	CASSSAGDRNTGELFF	TGTGCCAGCAGCTCTGCAGGGGATCGGAACACCGGGGAGCTGTTTTTT
TRBV6-5	TRBJ2-3	TRBD1	once	CASSRDRGPDTQYF	TGTGCCAGTTCCCGGGACAGGGGGCCAGATACGCAGTATTTT
TRBV28	TRBJ1-5	TRBD1	NA	CASSPGTGNINQPQHF	TGTGCCAGCAGCCCCGGGACAGGGAATATCAATCAGCCCCAGCATTTT
TRBV24-1	TRBJ2-1	TRBD1	NA	CATTQTGGIEQFF	TGTGCCACCACTCAGACAGGGGGGATTGAGCAGTTCTTC
TRBV27	TRBJ1-3	TRBD1	NA	CASSLVGRSGTGAGNTIYF	TGTGCCAGCAGTTTAGTGGGGAGGAGTGGGACAGGGGCTGGAAACACCATATATTTT
TRBV28	TRBJ1-6	NA	NA	CASSFYHRADSPLHF	TGTGCCAGCAGTTTCTACCACAGGGCGGATTCACCCCTCCACTTT
TRBV7-9	TRBJ1-3	NA	NA	CASSLFQGNTIYF	TGTGCCAGCAGCTTATTTCAGGGAAACACCATATATTTT
TRBV7-3	TRBJ2-5	TRBD2	NA	CASMPHSGGGSETQYF	TGTGCCAGCATGCCCCACAGCGGGGGGGGGTCGGAGACCCAGTACTTC
TRBV24-1	TRBJ1-1	TRBD1	NA	CATSSGGLGAFF	TGTGCCACCAGTTCAGGGGGCCTGGGAGCTTTCTTT
TRBV12-3/TRBV12-4	TRBJ1-1	NA	NA	CASSSTVNTEAFF	TGTGCCAGCAGTTCGACAGTGAACACTGAAGCTTTCTTT
TRBV29-1	TRBJ1-5	TRBD1	few	CSASIGTGGSNQPQHF	TGCAGCGCCTCAATTGGGACAGGGGGGAGCAATCAGCCCCAGCATTTT
TRBV5-6	TRBJ2-6	NA	NA	CASSLYSSGANVLTF	TGTGCCAGCAGCTTGTATAGCTCTGGGGCCAACGTCCTGACTTTC
TRBV7-9	TRBJ2-3	TRBD2	NA	CASRDPRKKLRGGRDTQYF	TGTGCCAGCCGAGATCCCCGCAAAAAATTGCGGGGGGGCCGGGATACGCAGTATTTT
TRBV7-7	TRBJ2-5	NA	NA	CASSLGLAGQETQYF	TGTGCCAGCAGCTTAGGTTTGGCGGGGCAAGAGACCCAGTACTTC
TRBV4-3	TRBJ2-1	TRBD2	NA	CASSQPRTSGYNEQFF	TGCGCCAGCAGCCAACCCCGGACTAGCGGATACAATGAGCAGTTCTTC
TRBV28	TRBJ1-3	NA	once	CASSPPGLGNTIYF	TGTGCCAGCAGTCCCCCGGGACTAGGAAACACCATATATTTT
TRBV28	TRBJ1-2	TRBD1	NA	CASSPGTAFNYGYTF	TGTGCCAGCAGTCCAGGGACAGCTTTTAACTATGGCTACACCTTC